This T cell receptor beta chain is from a study of blood T cell repertoires in COVID-19 (dated by TCRdb to the early 2020s). General notes on the study: Collaborator samples came from the United States, Italy and Spain and covered acute and convalescent phases of COVID-19. The prospective study material was composed of cDNA or gDNA derived from T cells, B-cell-depleted T cells, or PBMCs. Subjects who had been exposed to COVID-19, were actively infected with it, or had recovered from it provided the deeply sampled blood TCRbeta repertoires that made up the dataset. The repertoires were made available in a free public database intended to serve as a resource for research on the immune response to SARS-CoV-2. Samples came from the ongoing ImmuneRACE study (first 160 participants) plus 1,254 subjects from 6 global collaborators. The sample metadata nearly always contained a de-identified subject ID, COVID-19 status, age in years and sex. Where available, HLA class I and class II types were taken from metadata supplied by the sample provider and were not determined by assay-based typing. Broader findings and caveats from the paper: The amount of clinical and demographic metadata varied by source and participant and was provided uncurated.

Whole blood was collected in K2EDTA tubes by collaborating institutions according to the institutions' own protocols. For TCRbeta analysis, collaborator samples were shipped as frozen whole blood, as isolated PBMCs, or as DNA extracted from either sample type. Comment on this clone: Its antigen remains undetermined. Base qualities were left out, and no much larger clone turns up one base away.

The immunoSEQ Assay, a bias-controlled multiplex PCR, was used to amplify TCRbeta CDR3 regions from genomic DNA. The authors processed their data as follows. Within the assay, amplification of reference gene primers was used to estimate how many nucleated cells each sample contained. To quantify the absolute abundance of each unique TCRbeta CDR3 rearrangement, sequence reads were collapsed and filtered. Productive Simpson clonality was computed per sample as the square root of Simpson's diversity index over productive rearrangements. This is the immuneACCESS table as TCRdb keeps it, with only in-frame sequences that have V and J called. A part of the clones is gone; compared with another copy, unresolved V genes explain less than half, and the rest is unexplained. V and J calls and clone size are as listed in that table; D and trimming were resolved from the DNA. Here the sample has 35,000 to 50,000 clones; around 84% occur a single time. The ten largest clones take up roughly 13% of the sample.

V drops 4 bases and J drops 4 bases, leaving 16 bases in between. From the cysteine through the phenylalanine, the CDR3 covers 16 amino acids. The read is trimmed to its CDR3 DNA, 48 bases read in frame from base 1. Based on the germline V gene (reference sequence), the CDR1 and CDR2 sequences are LNHDA and SQIVND. This TCR was recovered from a woman in her seventies in a cohort sampled during active COVID-19. Sequenced: peripheral blood. The chain uses TRBV19 and TRBJ2-2; TRBD2 is a possible D gene, resting on 7 matching bases. The DNA sequence reads TGTGCCAGTAGTAAGGAAGAGGGGGGGATCACCGGGGAGCTGTTTTTT. The resulting protein is CASSKEEGGITGELFF.